Below are 10 T cell receptor beta chains sequenced from a single sample in a study of blood T cell repertoires in COVID-19. Sequencing was performed with immunoSEQ multiplex PCR; in TCRdb, only in-frame clones are kept and a portion is missing. Among about 28,000 clones listed, roughly 78% were seen once. The sequencing sample was made of peripheral blood. The receptors shown here come from a boy under 10 years old with active or convalescent COVID-19.

This clone has more than one count but fewer than ten. The V gene is TRBV7-2, the J gene TRBJ1-5; D is possibly TRBD1 (5 bases). From germline, CDR1 is SGHTA and CDR2 FQGNSA. CDR3 length: 15 amino acids. The V and J ends lost 2 bases and 7 bases respectively, with 15 bases between them. CDR3 sequence reads: CASSLTGGGRQPQHF. CDR3 in DNA: TGTGCCAGCAGCTTAACCGGGGGAGGAAGGCAGCCCCAGCATTTT.

The chain combines TRBV30 with TRBJ1-4; the D gene is possibly TRBD1 (5 bases). Trimming pared 2 bases from V and 6 bases from J, leaving 13 bases between. Per germline, CDR1 GTSNPN and CDR2 SVGIG (reference sequence). The length of the CDR3 is 14 residues. The CDR3 nucleotides are TGTGCCTGGAGTTCGCTTGGGGGGTATGAAAAACTGTTTTTT. This sequence encodes CAWSSLGGYEKLFF.

This chain joins TRBV5-1 and TRBJ2-7; no definite D call. Germline values: CDR1 SGHRS, CDR2 YFSETQ. Trimming took off 5 bases at V and 2 bases at J, with 8 bases between the two ends. The CDR3 length is 12 residues. Written as DNA, the CDR3 is TGCGCCAGCAGATACGACACCTACGAGCAGTACTTC. Encoded protein: CASRYDTYEQYF.

This chain connects TRBV7-8 to TRBJ2-4; 9 nucleotides align to TRBD2. The CDR3 has 15 amino acids. The V segment lost 4 bases and the J segment 7 bases; nucleotides outside the gene matches: 8. Looked up from germline, CDR1 is SGHVS and CDR2 is FQNEAQ. CDR3 residues: CASSSYLSGSNIQYF. The CDR3 nucleotides are TGTGCCAGCAGCTCGTACCTTAGCGGGAGCAACATTCAGTACTTC.

The rearrangement joins TRBV7-2 to TRBJ1-4; weak D call: TRBD1 (6 bases). The CDR3 runs 14 residues. V was shortened by 1 base and J by 15 bases, with 18 bases between the two germline ends. CDR1 is SGHTA and CDR2 is FQGNSA in the germline V gene. CDR3 sequence reads: CASSLGTANPSLFF. For the CDR3, the DNA is TGTGCCAGCAGCTTAGGGACAGCGAACCCGAGCTTGTTTTTT.

This clone has only a few counts. The V and J genes are TRBV28 and TRBJ1-1, with D uncertain. The CDR3 covers 13 residues. V lost 1 base and J lost 4, with 7 bases in between. CDR1 MDHEN and CDR2 SYDVKM come from the germline V gene. CDR3 bases: TGTGCCAGCAGTTTATCTCCTCCCACTGAAGCTTTCTTT. Translated: CASSLSPPTEAFF.

The chain links TRBV28 to TRBJ2-2; no reliable D call. V gave up 8 bases and J gave up 3 bases, with 19 bases separating them. Germline CDR1 and CDR2: MDHEN and SYDVKM. The CDR3 spans 16 residues. CDR3 DNA: TGTGCCAGCCTCCCCACTCTTACTCGGGACACCGGGGAGCTGTTTTTT. This codes for CASLPTLTRDTGELFF.

The chain joins TRBV11-2 to TRBJ1-5; TRBD1 is a possible D gene (6 bases). Germline V gene data show CDR1 as SGHAT and CDR2 as FQNNGV. This CDR3 has 15 residues. V lost 5 bases to trimming and J lost 5 bases, with 16 bases between them. The CDR3 reads CASSPGQIRDQPQHF. CDR3 DNA: TGTGCCAGCAGCCCCGGACAGATAAGGGATCAGCCCCAGCATTTT. Complete variable domain (other parts from reference TRBV11-2 and TRBJ1-5): EAGVAQSPRYKIIEKRQSVAFWCNPISGHATLYWYQQILGQGPKLLIQFQNNGVVDDSQLPKDRFSAERLKGVDSTLKIQPAKLEDSAVYLCASSPGQIRDQPQHFGDGTRLSIL.

In its sample, this clone was seen a few times. The rearrangement joins TRBV5-5 to TRBJ1-2; D remains ambiguous. Germline assignment: CDR1 SGHKS and CDR2 YYEKEE (reference sequence). The V and J ends lost 6 bases and 5 bases respectively, with 11 bases between them. The CDR3 covers 12 residues. CDR3 sequence reads: CASTLSGYGYTF. In DNA form, the CDR3 reads TGTGCCAGCACCCTTTCGGGGTATGGCTACACCTTC.

This clone was detected only once. V and J are TRBV5-1 and TRBJ1-1, with a possible D match to TRBD1 (6 bases). The CDR3 is 15 residues long. Germline V gives CDR1 SGHRS, CDR2 YFSETQ. V lost 5 bases to trimming and J lost 0 bases, with 14 bases between them. Here the CDR3 DNA reads TGCGCCAGCAGGGGAGGGGGGCAGCTGAACACTGAAGCTTTCTTT. Translating it yields CASRGGGQLNTEAFF. Combining the CDR3 with reference TRBV5-1 and TRBJ1-1 gives the whole variable domain KAGVTQTPRYLIKTRGQQVTLSCSPISGHRSVSWYQQTPGQGLQFLFEYFSETQRNKGNFPGRFSGRQFSNSRSEMNVSTLELGDSALYLCASRGGGQLNTEAFFGQGTRLTVV.